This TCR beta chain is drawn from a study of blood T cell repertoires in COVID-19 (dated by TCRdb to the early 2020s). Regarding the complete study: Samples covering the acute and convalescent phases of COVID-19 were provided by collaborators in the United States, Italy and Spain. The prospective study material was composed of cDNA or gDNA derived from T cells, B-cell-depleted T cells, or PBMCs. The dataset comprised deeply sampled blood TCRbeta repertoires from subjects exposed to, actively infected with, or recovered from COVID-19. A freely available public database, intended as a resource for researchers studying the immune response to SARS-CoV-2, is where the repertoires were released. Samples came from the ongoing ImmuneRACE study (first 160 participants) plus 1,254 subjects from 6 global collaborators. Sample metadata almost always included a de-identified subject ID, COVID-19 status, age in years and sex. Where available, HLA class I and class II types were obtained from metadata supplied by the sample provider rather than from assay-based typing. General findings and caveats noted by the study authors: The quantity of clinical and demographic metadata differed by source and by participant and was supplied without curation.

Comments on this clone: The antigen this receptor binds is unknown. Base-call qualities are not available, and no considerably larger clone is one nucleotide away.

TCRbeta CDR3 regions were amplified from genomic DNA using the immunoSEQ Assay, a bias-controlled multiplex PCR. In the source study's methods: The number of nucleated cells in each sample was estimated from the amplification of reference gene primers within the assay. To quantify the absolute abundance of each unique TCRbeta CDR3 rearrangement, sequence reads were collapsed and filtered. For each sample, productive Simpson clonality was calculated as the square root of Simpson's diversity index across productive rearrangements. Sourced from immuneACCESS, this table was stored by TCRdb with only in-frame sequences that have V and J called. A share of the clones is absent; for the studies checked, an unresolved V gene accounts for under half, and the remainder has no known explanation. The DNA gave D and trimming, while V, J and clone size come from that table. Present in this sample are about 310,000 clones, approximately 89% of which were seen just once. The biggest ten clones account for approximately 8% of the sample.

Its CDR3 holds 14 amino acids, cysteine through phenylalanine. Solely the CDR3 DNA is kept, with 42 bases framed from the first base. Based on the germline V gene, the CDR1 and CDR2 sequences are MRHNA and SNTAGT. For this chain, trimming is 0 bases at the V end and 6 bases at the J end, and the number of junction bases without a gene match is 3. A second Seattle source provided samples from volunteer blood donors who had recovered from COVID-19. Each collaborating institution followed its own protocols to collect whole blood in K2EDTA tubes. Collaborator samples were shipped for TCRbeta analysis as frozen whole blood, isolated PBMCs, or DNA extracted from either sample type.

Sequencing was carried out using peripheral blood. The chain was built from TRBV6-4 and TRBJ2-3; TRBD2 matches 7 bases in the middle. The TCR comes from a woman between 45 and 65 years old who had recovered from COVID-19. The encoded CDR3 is CASSDSRAGDTQYF. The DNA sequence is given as TGTGCCAGCAGTGACTCAAGAGCGGGGGATACGCAGTATTTT.